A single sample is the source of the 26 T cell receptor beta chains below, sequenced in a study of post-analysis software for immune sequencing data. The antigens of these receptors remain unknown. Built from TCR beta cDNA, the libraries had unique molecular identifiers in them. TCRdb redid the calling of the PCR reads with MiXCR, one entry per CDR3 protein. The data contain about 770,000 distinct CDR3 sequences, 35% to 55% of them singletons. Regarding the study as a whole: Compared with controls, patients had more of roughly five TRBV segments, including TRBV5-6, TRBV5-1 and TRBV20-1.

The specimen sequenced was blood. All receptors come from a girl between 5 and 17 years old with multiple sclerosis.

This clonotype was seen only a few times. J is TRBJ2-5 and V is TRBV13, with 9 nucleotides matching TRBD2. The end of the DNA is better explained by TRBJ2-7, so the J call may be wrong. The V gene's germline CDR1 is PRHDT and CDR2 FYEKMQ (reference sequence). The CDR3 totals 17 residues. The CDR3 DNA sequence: TGTGCCAGCAGCTCCTTCCGTAGCGGGAGCAAAGCCTACGAGCAGTACTTC. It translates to CASSSFRSGSKAYEQYF.

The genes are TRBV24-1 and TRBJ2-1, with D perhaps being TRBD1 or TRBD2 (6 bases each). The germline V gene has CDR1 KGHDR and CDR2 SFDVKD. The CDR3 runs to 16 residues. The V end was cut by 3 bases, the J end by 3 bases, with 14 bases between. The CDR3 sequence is CATSDVEGGGYNEQFF. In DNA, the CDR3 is TGTGCCACCAGTGATGTAGAGGGGGGTGGCTACAATGAGCAGTTCTTC.

CDR3 sequence: CASSMGFTRAYEQYF. The CDR3 DNA follows: TGTGCCAGTAGTATGGGGTTTACCCGGGCCTACGAGCAGTACTTC. V and J are TRBV19 and TRBJ2-7, with no clear D. Deletions cut 3 bases from V and 2 bases from J, with 14 bases between. Germline CDR1 and CDR2: LNHDA and SQIVND (reference sequence). CDR3 length: 15 amino acids.

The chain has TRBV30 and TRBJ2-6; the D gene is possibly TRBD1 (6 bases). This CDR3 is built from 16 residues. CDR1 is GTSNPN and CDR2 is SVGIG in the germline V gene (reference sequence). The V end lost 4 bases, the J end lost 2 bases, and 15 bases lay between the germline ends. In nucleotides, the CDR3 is TGTGCCTGGAACCTCAGGAACAGGGCTGGGGCCAACGTCCTGACTTTC. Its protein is CAWNLRNRAGANVLTF.

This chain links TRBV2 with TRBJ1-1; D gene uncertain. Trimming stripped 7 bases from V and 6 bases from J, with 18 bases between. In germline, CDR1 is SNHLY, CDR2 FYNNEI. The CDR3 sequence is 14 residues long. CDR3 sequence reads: CASKEFGLKAEAFF. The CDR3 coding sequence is TGTGCCAGCAAGGAGTTCGGTTTGAAAGCTGAAGCTTTCTTT.

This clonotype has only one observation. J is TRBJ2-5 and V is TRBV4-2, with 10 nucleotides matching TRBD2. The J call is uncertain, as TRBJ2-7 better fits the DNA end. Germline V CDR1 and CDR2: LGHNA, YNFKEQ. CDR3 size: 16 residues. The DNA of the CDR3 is TGTGCCAGCAGCCAAGAAGTTCTAGCGGGAGTTAACGAGCAGTACTTC. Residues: CASSQEVLAGVNEQYF.

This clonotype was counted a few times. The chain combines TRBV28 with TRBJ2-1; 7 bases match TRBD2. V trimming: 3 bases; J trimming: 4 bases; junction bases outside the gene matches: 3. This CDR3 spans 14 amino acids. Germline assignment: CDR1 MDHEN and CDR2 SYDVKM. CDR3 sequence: CASSFQRGYNEQFF. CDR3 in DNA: TGTGCCAGCAGTTTCCAGCGGGGTTACAATGAGCAGTTCTTC.

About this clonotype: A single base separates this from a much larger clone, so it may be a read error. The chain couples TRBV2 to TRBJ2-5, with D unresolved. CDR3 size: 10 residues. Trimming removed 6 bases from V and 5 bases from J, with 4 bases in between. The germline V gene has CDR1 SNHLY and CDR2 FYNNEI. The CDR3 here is CASRRETQYF. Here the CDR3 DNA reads TGTGCCAGCAGGAGGGAGACCCAGTACTTC.

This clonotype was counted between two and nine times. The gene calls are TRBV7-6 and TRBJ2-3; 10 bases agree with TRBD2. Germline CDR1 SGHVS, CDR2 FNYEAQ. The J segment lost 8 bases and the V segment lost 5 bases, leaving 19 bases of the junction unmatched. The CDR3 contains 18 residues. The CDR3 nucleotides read TGTGCCAGCAGCCGACGGGAGACGGGGCTAGCGGGAGTGGGTACGCAGTATTTT. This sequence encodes CASSRRETGLAGVGTQYF.

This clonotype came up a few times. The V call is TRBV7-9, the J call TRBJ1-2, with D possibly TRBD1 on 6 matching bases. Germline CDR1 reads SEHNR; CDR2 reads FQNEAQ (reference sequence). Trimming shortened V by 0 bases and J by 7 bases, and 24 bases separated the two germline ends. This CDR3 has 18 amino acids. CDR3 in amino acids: CASSLAGGPSVLGGGYTF. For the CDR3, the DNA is TGTGCCAGCAGCTTAGCGGGGGGCCCGTCGGTACTCGGCGGTGGCTACACCTTC.

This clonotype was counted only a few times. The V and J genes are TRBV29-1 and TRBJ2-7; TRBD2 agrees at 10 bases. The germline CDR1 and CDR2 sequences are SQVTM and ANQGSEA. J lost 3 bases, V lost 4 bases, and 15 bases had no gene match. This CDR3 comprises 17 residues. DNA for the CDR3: TGCAGCGTTGGGTTTCGGGGACTAGCGTTCGACTACTACGAGCAGTACTTC. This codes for CSVGFRGLAFDYYEQYF.

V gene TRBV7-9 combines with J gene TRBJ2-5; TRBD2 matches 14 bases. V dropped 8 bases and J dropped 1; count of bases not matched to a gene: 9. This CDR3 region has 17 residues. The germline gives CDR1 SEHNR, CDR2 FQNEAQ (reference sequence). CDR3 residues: CASATSGRASFQETQYF. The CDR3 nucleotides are TGTGCCAGCGCGACTAGCGGGAGGGCCTCGTTCCAAGAGACCCAGTACTTC. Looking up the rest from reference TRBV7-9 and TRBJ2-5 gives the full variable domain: DTGVSQNPRHKITKRGQNVTFRCDPISEHNRLYWYRQTLGQGPEFLTYFQNEAQLEKSRLLSDRFSAERPKGSFSTLEIQRTEQGDSAMYLCASATSGRASFQETQYFGPGTRLLVL.

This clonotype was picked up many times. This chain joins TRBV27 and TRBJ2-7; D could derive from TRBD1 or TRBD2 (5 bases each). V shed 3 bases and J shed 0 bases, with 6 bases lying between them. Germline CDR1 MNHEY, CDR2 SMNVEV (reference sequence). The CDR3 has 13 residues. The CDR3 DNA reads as TGTGCCAGCAGTTTCGGGGCCTCCTACGAGCAGTACTTC. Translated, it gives CASSFGASYEQYF.

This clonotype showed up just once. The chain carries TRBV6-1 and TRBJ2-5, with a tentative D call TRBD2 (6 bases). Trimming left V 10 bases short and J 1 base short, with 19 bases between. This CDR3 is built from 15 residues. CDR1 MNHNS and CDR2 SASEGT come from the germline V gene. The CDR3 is CATLGGAITQETQYF. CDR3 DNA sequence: TGTGCCACCCTCGGGGGAGCGATCACCCAAGAGACCCAGTACTTC.

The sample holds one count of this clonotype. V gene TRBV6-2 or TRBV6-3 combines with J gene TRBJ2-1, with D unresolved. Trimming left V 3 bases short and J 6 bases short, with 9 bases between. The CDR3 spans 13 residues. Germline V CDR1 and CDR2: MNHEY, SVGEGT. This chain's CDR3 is CASSYPVLNEQFF. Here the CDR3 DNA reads TGTGCCAGCAGTTATCCAGTTCTCAATGAGCAGTTCTTC.

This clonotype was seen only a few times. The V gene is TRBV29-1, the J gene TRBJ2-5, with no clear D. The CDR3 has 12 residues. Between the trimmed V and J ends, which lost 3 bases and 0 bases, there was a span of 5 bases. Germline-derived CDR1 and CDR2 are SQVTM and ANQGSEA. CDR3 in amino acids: CSVDRNQETQYF. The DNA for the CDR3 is TGCAGCGTTGATCGAAACCAAGAGACCCAGTACTTC. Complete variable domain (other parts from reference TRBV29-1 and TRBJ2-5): SAVISQKPSRDICQRGTSLTIQCQVDSQVTMMFWYRQQPGQSLTLIATANQGSEATYESGFVIDKFPISRPNLTFSTLTVSNMSPEDSSIYLCSVDRNQETQYFGPGTRLLVL.

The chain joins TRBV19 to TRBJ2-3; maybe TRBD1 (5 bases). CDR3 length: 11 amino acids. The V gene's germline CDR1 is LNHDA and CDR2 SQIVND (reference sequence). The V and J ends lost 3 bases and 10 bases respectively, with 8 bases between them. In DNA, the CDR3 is TGTGCCAGTAGTATGGGCAGGGCGCAGTATTTT. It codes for CASSMGRAQYF. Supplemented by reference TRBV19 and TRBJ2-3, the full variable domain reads DGGITQSPKYLFRKEGQNVTLSCEQNLNHDAMYWYRQDPGQGLRLIYYSQIVNDFQKGDIAEGYSVSREKKESFPLTVTSAQKNPTAFYLCASSMGRAQYFGPGTRLTVL.

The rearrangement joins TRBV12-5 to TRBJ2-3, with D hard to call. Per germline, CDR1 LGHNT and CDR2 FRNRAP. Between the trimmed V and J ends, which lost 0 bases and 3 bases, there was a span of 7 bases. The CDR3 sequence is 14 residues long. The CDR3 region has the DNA TGTGCTAGTGGTTTGGTCCAGCGAACAGATACGCAGTATTTT. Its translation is CASGLVQRTDTQYF.

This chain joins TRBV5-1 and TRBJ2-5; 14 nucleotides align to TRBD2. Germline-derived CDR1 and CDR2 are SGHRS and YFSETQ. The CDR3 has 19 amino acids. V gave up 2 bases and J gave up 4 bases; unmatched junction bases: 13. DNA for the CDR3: TGCGCCAGCAGCTTTCCCCCGACTAGCGGGAGGGGCCGAGGAGAGACCCAGTACTTC. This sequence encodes CASSFPPTSGRGRGETQYF.

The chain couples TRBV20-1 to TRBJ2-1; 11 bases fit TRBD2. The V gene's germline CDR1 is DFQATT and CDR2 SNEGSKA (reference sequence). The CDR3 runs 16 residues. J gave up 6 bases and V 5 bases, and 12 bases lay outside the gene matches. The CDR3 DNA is TGCAGTGCTTACCAGCTAACTAGCGGGAGTGGCAATGAGCAGTTCTTC. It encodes CSAYQLTSGSGNEQFF.

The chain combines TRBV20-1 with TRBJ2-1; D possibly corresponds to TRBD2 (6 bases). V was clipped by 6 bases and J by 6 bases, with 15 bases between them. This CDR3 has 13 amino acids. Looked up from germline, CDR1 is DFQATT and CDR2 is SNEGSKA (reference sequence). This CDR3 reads CSAETGDFNEQFF. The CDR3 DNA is TGCAGTGCCGAGACCGGGGACTTCAATGAGCAGTTCTTC.

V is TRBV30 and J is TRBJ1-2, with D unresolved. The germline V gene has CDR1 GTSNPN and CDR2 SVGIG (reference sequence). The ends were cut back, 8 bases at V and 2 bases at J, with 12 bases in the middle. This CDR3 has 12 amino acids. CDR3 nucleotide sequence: TGTGCCCTCAGAACGGAGAACTATGGCTACACCTTC. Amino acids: CALRTENYGYTF.

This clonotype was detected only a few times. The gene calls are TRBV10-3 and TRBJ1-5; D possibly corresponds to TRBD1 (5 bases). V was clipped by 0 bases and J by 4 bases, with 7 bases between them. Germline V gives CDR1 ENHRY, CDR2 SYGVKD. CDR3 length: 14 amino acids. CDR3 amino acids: CAISESGLNQPQHF. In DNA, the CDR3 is TGTGCCATCAGTGAGTCGGGGCTAAATCAGCCCCAGCATTTT.

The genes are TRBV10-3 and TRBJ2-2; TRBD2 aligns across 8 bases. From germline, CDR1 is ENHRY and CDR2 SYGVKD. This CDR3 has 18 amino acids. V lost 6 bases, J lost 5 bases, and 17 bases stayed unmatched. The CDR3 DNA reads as TGTGCCATCAGCGCTCGAAACGAGGCGGGAGGACAGACCGGGGAGCTGTTTTTT. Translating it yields CAISARNEAGGQTGELFF.

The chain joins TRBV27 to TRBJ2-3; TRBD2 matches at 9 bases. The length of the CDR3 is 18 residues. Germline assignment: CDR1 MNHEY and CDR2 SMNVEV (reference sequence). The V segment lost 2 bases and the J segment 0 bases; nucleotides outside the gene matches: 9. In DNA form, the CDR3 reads TGTGCCAGCAGTTTAAGGGGACTAGCCGTGCCTAGCACAGATACGCAGTATTTT. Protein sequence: CASSLRGLAVPSTDTQYF.

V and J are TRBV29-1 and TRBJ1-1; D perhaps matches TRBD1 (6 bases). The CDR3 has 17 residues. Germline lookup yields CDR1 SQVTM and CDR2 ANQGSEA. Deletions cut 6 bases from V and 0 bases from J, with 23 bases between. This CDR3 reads CSVRGRQGKNVNTEAFF. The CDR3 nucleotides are TGCAGCGTGCGGGGTCGGCAGGGGAAAAATGTGAACACTGAAGCTTTCTTT.